This entry concerns a single T cell receptor beta chain. CDR1 is MDHEN and CDR2 is SYDVKM in the germline V gene. The trim removed 2 bases at V and 6 bases at J, leaving 21 bases unmatched. The CDR3 is 22 amino acids. This specimen comes from a study of blood T cell repertoires in COVID-19. Turning to the study itself: Sites across the United States, Italy and Spain contributed samples from acute and convalescent COVID-19. Nucleic acid was either cDNA or gDNA, and it came from T cells, B-cell-depleted T cells, or PBMCs.

Authors' analysis steps: The assay estimated nucleated cells by amplifying reference gene primers. TCRdb keeps only in-frame clones here, not all; method: immunoSEQ multiplex PCR. The DNA was the basis for D and trimming; V, J and clone size are from that table. The table records roughly 93,000 clones, approximately 81% of them present only once. The receptor was derived from a woman older than 75 with acute or convalescent COVID-19. The sequencing input was peripheral blood. This sequence joins TRBV28 and TRBJ2-1, with 14 bases that match TRBD2. This CDR3 is CASSLERRTSGGNPKLFNEQFF. CDR3 sequence (DNA): TGTGCCAGCAGTTTAGAAAGGCGGACTAGCGGGGGGAATCCTAAACTGTTCAATGAGCAGTTCTTC.